This passage covers 29 T cell receptor beta chains from one sample sequenced in a study of blood T cell repertoires in COVID-19. Some clones are missing from TCRdb's copy, which holds only in-frame ones; the method was immunoSEQ multiplex PCR. The sample holds around 250,000 clones, 70% to 90% seen once. The sequenced material came from peripheral blood. The receptors derive from a man younger than 45 who had recovered from COVID-19.

Of note for this clone: One junction end does not reproduce the germline sequence, and a read error may be involved. The chain is built from TRBV9 and TRBJ2-1; TRBD2 matches at 7 bases. The germline CDR1 and CDR2 sequences are SGDLS and YYNGEE. The CDR3 is 14 residues long. The CDR3 sequence is CASSVGVAGNEQFF. CDR3 nucleotides: TGTGCCAGCAGCGTAGGTGTAGCGGGCAATGAACAGTTCTTC. The full variable domain, its missing parts supplied by reference TRBV9 and TRBJ2-1, is DSGVTQTPKHLITATGQRVTLRCSPRSGDLSVYWYQQSLDQGLQFLIQYYNGEERAKGNILERFSAQQFPDLHSELNLSSLELGDSALYFCASSVGVAGNEQFFGPGTRLTVL.

This rearrangement joins TRBV7-8 to TRBJ1-5, with no clear D. This CDR3 region has 14 residues. V shed 6 bases and J shed 5 bases, with 14 bases lying between them. Germline lookup yields CDR1 SGHVS and CDR2 FQNEAQ. In DNA form, the CDR3 reads TGTGCCAGCAGTCAGAGGGTACGCGATCAGCCCCAGCATTTT. This sequence encodes CASSQRVRDQPQHF.

The chain has TRBV18 and TRBJ2-7; a possible D gene is TRBD2 (5 bases). V was pared by 2 bases and J by 3 bases, with 8 bases between. CDR1 and CDR2 (germline): KGHSH, LQKENI. The CDR3 is 13 amino acids. Here the CDR3 DNA reads TGTGCCAGCTCACCAATGGAGGACTACGAGCAGTACTTC. Protein product: CASSPMEDYEQYF. Variable domain in full (rest from reference TRBV18 and TRBJ2-7): NAGVMQNPRHLVRRRGQEARLRCSPMKGHSHVYWYRQLPEEGLKFMVYLQKENIIDESGMPKERFSAEFPKEGPSILRIQQVVRGDSAAYFCASSPMEDYEQYFGPGTRLTVT.

The chain employs TRBV7-2 and TRBJ2-7, with D possibly TRBD1 on 5 matching bases. The ends were cut back, 2 bases at V and 5 bases at J, with 13 bases in the middle. The CDR3 is 14 amino acids. Germline V gene sequence: CDR1 SGHTA, CDR2 FQGNSA. In DNA form, the CDR3 reads TGTGCCAGCAGCTTAAAGGCAGGGCTGGACGAGCAGTACTTC. It is translated as CASSLKAGLDEQYF.

The rearrangement joins TRBV18 to TRBJ1-6; D is unclear. V lost 3 bases and J 0 bases, leaving 12 bases between the germline ends. This CDR3 spans 17 amino acids. In germline, CDR1 is KGHSH, CDR2 LQKENI. CDR3 DNA: TGTGCCAGCTCACCTCCAGGCGGGAGCTCCTATAATTCACCCCTCCACTTT. Translation gives CASSPPGGSSYNSPLHF.

This chain uses TRBV6-2 or TRBV6-3 with TRBJ2-4, with a possible D match to TRBD2 (6 bases). Germline V CDR1 and CDR2: MNHEY, SVGEGT. V lost 2 bases and J lost 7, with 15 bases in between. The CDR3 totals 15 residues. The CDR3 loop is CASSYLGTGDNIQYF. CDR3 nucleotides: TGTGCCAGCAGTTACCTGGGGACGGGAGACAACATTCAGTACTTC.

V usage is TRBV11-2 and J usage is TRBJ1-5; D call uncertain. Germline V lookup: CDR1 SGHAT, CDR2 FQNNGV. The CDR3 runs 14 residues. V lost 3 bases to trimming and J lost 1 base, with 7 bases between them. CDR3 region: CASSLGASNQPQHF. In nucleotides, the CDR3 is TGTGCCAGCAGCTTGGGCGCCAGCAATCAGCCCCAGCATTTT.

The chain employs TRBV29-1 and TRBJ2-1; 7 bases fit TRBD1. CDR1 and CDR2 from the germline V gene are SQVTM and ANQGSEA. V was pared by 4 bases and J by 0 bases, with 3 bases of the junction left unmatched. The CDR3 spans 14 residues. CDR3 bases: TGCAGCGTTGTCCGGACAGGCTCCTACAATGAGCAGTTCTTC. Translating it yields CSVVRTGSYNEQFF.

This clone has only one observation. The chain recombines TRBV5-1 with TRBJ1-5; 8 bases align to TRBD1. The ends lost 4 bases at V and 2 bases at J; junction bases unmatched: 8. Germline lookup yields CDR1 SGHRS and CDR2 YFSETQ. CDR3 size: 16 residues. CDR3 DNA sequence: TGCGCCAGCAGCCCACTCGGGGGACAGGGCAATCAGCCCCAGCATTTT. Translating gives CASSPLGGQGNQPQHF.

The chain recombines TRBV25-1 with TRBJ1-4; D is unresolved. Trimming took 4 bases from V and 14 from J, leaving 20 bases between them. Germline V gene sequence: CDR1 MGHDK, CDR2 SYGVNS. The CDR3 has 14 amino acids. CDR3 residues: CASSVEWSSEILFF. DNA for the CDR3: TGTGCCAGCAGTGTAGAGTGGTCCTCGGAGATCCTGTTTTTT.

V usage is TRBV10-3 and J usage is TRBJ2-7; D is unresolved. Trimming shortened V by 0 bases and J by 7 bases, and 13 bases separated the two germline ends. Germline V gene sequence: CDR1 ENHRY, CDR2 SYGVKD. The CDR3 contains 14 residues. The CDR3 nucleotides are TGTGCCATCAGTGAGTCGGCGGAGACCGAGGAGCAGTACTTC. Translation gives CAISESAETEEQYF.

This clone came up a few times. The chain uses TRBV6-5 and TRBJ1-5; no clear D. V lost 5 bases and J lost 6, with 8 bases in between. The CDR3 sequence is 12 residues long. The V gene's germline CDR1 is MNHEY and CDR2 SVGAGI. The CDR3 nucleotides read TGTGCCAGCAGTCACCGGGGTCAGCCCCAGCATTTT. Translated: CASSHRGQPQHF.

The CDR3 is CATLGNNQPQHF. CDR3 coding DNA: TGTGCCACCCTCGGGAACAATCAGCCCCAGCATTTT. The chain is built from TRBV6-6 and TRBJ1-5; no clear D. Germline assignment: CDR1 MNHNY and CDR2 SVGAGI (reference sequence). The length of the CDR3 is 12 residues. Trimming removed 10 bases at V and 3 bases at J, with 10 bases between.

The rearrangement links TRBV2 to TRBJ2-3; TRBD2 matches at 7 bases. V lost 5 bases, J lost 4 bases, and 6 bases stayed unmatched. Germline V gene data show CDR1 as SNHLY and CDR2 as FYNNEI. This CDR3 spans 14 amino acids. The CDR3 DNA is TGTGCCAGCAGTCGCGGGGGTTCGGCAGATACGCAGTATTTT. Protein sequence: CASSRGGSADTQYF.

The chain employs TRBV12-3 or TRBV12-4 and TRBJ2-5; possible D gene TRBD2, 7 bases. The CDR3 length is 13 residues. The V and J ends lost 4 bases and 4 bases respectively, with 10 bases between them. This CDR3 is CASSSGGAETQYF. In DNA form, the CDR3 reads TGTGCCAGCAGTTCGGGGGGCGCAGAGACCCAGTACTTC.

The V call is TRBV6-5, the J call TRBJ2-5; possibly TRBD1 for D (6 bases). The V end was cut by 4 bases, the J end by 0 bases, with 12 bases between. Germline lookup yields CDR1 MNHEY and CDR2 SVGAGI. The CDR3 loop spans 15 amino acids. The CDR3: CASSSLRTDQETQYF. The CDR3 region has the DNA TGTGCCAGCAGTTCCCTCAGGACAGACCAAGAGACCCAGTACTTC.

Only a few counts were recorded for this clone. This chain links TRBV19 with TRBJ2-7; possible D gene TRBD2, 5 bases. V lost 0 bases to trimming and J lost 6 bases, with 9 bases between them. In germline, CDR1 is LNHDA, CDR2 SQIVND (reference sequence). This CDR3 region has 13 residues. CDR3 nucleotide sequence: TGTGCCAGTAGTATAGAGCCGGGGAGCGAGCAGTACTTC. Its translation: CASSIEPGSEQYF.

The chain employs TRBV5-1 and TRBJ2-7, with D possibly being TRBD1 (6 bases). The CDR3 loop spans 14 amino acids. V dropped 0 bases and J dropped 0 bases, with 7 bases sitting between them. The germline gives CDR1 SGHRS, CDR2 YFSETQ. DNA for the CDR3: TGCGCCAGCAGCTTGGAGGACAGCTCCTACGAGCAGTACTTC. It translates to CASSLEDSSYEQYF.

V and J are TRBV28 and TRBJ2-7; 8 bases are a match to TRBD1. V lost 3 bases, J lost 0 bases, and 4 bases stayed unmatched. The CDR3 runs 15 residues. Per germline, CDR1 MDHEN and CDR2 SYDVKM. CDR3 amino acids: CASSFRGPSSYEQYF. As DNA, the CDR3 is TGTGCCAGCAGTTTCAGGGGGCCGAGCTCCTACGAGCAGTACTTC.

This chain joins TRBV10-1 and TRBJ1-4, with 9 bases that match TRBD1. Germline lookup yields CDR1 WNHNN and CDR2 SYGVQD (reference sequence). Trimming cost V 6 bases and J 5 bases; bases outside gene matches: 13. The CDR3 contains 17 residues. The CDR3 sequence is CASRAALDRGKNEKLFF. The CDR3 coding sequence is TGCGCCAGCAGGGCAGCTTTAGACAGGGGGAAAAATGAAAAACTGTTTTTT.

The CDR3 is CASSRAGTGGLGYGYTF. Written as DNA, the CDR3 is TGCGCCAGCAGCCGGGCCGGGACAGGGGGCCTTGGCTATGGCTACACCTTC. V is TRBV4-3 and J is TRBJ1-2; 12 bases match TRBD1. The trim removed 4 bases at V and 4 bases at J, leaving 10 bases unmatched. CDR1 is LGHNA and CDR2 is YSLEER in the germline V gene. The CDR3 is 17 residues long.

V gene TRBV5-1 combines with J gene TRBJ1-2; D remains ambiguous. The CDR3 is 13 amino acids. CDR1 and CDR2 (germline): SGHRS, YFSETQ. The V end was cut by 0 bases, the J end by 6 bases, with 9 bases between. The CDR3 nucleotides are TGCGCCAGCAGCTTGGATCTGAGTAATGGCTACACCTTC. Translating it yields CASSLDLSNGYTF. The full variable domain, with the rest looked up from reference TRBV5-1 and TRBJ1-2, is KAGVTQTPRYLIKTRGQQVTLSCSPISGHRSVSWYQQTPGQGLQFLFEYFSETQRNKGNFPGRFSGRQFSNSRSEMNVSTLELGDSALYLCASSLDLSNGYTFGSGTRLTVV.

This chain connects TRBV28 to TRBJ1-6; unclear D gene. CDR1 is MDHEN and CDR2 is SYDVKM in the germline V gene. The V end was cut by 3 bases, the J end by 19 bases, with 19 bases between. The CDR3 sequence is 13 residues long. The CDR3 DNA reads TGTGCCAGCAGTTTGAATCGGTATTTTCGAGAACACTTT. This translates into CASSLNRYFREHF.

The chain links TRBV7-2 to TRBJ1-2; TRBD1 aligns across 12 bases. The germline V gene encodes CDR1 SGHTA and CDR2 FQGNSA. This CDR3 is 16 amino acids long. J was trimmed by 7 bases and V by 1 base; bases with no gene match: 7. CDR3 amino acids: CASSLEVGQGALGYTF. CDR3 coding DNA: TGTGCCAGCAGCTTAGAAGTGGGACAGGGGGCACTTGGCTACACCTTC.

This sequence joins TRBV7-2 and TRBJ2-3; maybe TRBD2 (6 bases). CDR1 is SGHTA and CDR2 is FQGNSA in the germline V gene. V was trimmed by 3 bases and J by 2 bases, leaving 12 bases between them. There are 15 residues in the CDR3. CDR3 region: CASSFTGDPTDTQYF. CDR3 nucleotide sequence: TGTGCCAGCAGCTTCACGGGGGATCCCACAGATACGCAGTATTTT.

This chain links TRBV18 with TRBJ1-6; D unresolved. V lost 4 bases and J 10 bases, leaving 11 bases between the germline ends. The CDR3 length is 13 residues. Germline values: CDR1 KGHSH, CDR2 LQKENI. The CDR3 sequence: CASSRQVESPLHF. CDR3 in DNA: TGTGCCAGCTCACGTCAGGTTGAGTCACCCCTCCACTTT.

This sequence joins TRBV5-5 and TRBJ1-1; 7 bases map to TRBD1. The trim removed 5 bases at V and 8 bases at J, leaving 6 bases unmatched. CDR1 and CDR2 from the germline V gene are SGHKS and YYEKEE (reference sequence). The CDR3 consists of 12 residues. CDR3 region: CASSETGAEAFF. CDR3 nucleotide sequence: TGTGCCAGCAGTGAAACAGGGGCCGAAGCTTTCTTT.

The chain is built from TRBV19 and TRBJ1-1; D gene uncertain. This CDR3 is built from 15 residues. V lost 3 bases, J lost 0 bases, and 11 bases lay in between. Germline CDR1 is LNHDA and CDR2 is SQIVND (reference sequence). CDR3 nucleotides: TGTGCCAGTAGTATGCGGGTTGGGATGAACACTGAAGCTTTCTTT. Its protein is CASSMRVGMNTEAFF.

This clone was observed a single time. The gene calls are TRBV3-1 (or the pseudogene TRBV3-2) and TRBJ1-2; D gene uncertain. CDR3 length: 15 residues. Per the germline V gene, CDR1 is LGHDT and CDR2 is YNNKEL (reference sequence). Trimming pared 0 bases from V and 7 bases from J, leaving 15 bases between. CDR3 bases: TGTGCCAGCAGCCAAGAATACCGCGGGATAGGTGGCTACACCTTC. It yields the protein CASSQEYRGIGGYTF.